This T cell receptor (beta chain) was captured by sequencing in a study of identical twins. This clonotype was counted at least ten times. TCRdb reanalysed the 5' RACE reads using MiXCR and keeps one entry per CDR3 protein. The table lists 1.5 million to 2 million distinct CDR3 sequences, under 35% of them singletons. This receptor was obtained from a newborn girl in good health. The specimen sequenced was cord blood.

CDR3 coding DNA: TGTGCCAGCAGCCCTGGTCGGACCACACTCTCCTACGAGCAGTACTTC. Translated: CASSPGRTTLSYEQYF. The J gene is TRBJ2-7, the V gene TRBV6-2 or TRBV6-3; no definite D call. The ends were cut back, 6 bases at V and 0 bases at J, with 18 bases in the middle. The CDR3 contains 16 residues. Germline V gene sequence: CDR1 MNHEY, CDR2 SVGEGT.